This record looks at one T cell receptor beta chain sequence and its context. Its antigen is unknown. PCR amplification relied on 60 Vbeta primers (plus 13 Jbeta primers). Clones were read by immunoSEQ multiplex PCR, and TCRdb kept only the in-frame ones, dropping some. Here the sample spans 250,000 to 350,000 clones, 86% being singletons. The source of the sample is a study of cytomegalovirus exposure and HLA in healthy donors. Findings of the study overall: Sequencing artifact likely explains a cluster of highly shared sequence variants. By a later analysis, the bulk of CMV-associated TCR beta chains appeared HLA-restricted.

This CDR3 is built from 16 residues. Germline CDR1 and CDR2: MGHRA and YSYEKL. Unmatched junction bases numbered 4, after V lost 4 bases and J lost 0 bases. Healthy bone marrow donors supplied every sample. The sequenced sample consisted of PBMCs. The J gene is TRBJ2-1, the V gene TRBV4-1; 9 bases map to TRBD2. The TCR originated in a man between 40 and 49 years old in good health and CMV-seropositive. The CDR3 DNA is TGCGCCAGCAGCCGCGGACTAGCGTACTCCTACAATGAGCAGTTCTTC. This gives the protein CASSRGLAYSYNEQFF.